This passage covers 26 T cell receptor beta chains from one sample sequenced in a study of post-analysis software for immune sequencing data. These receptors have no known antigen. Study-level points and caveats: TRBV segments more frequent in patients than in controls numbered five and included TRBV5-6, TRBV5-1 and TRBV20-1.

The authors incorporated unique molecular identifiers into the TCR beta cDNA libraries. A single record per CDR3 protein comes from TCRdb applying MiXCR to the PCR reads. The sample lists roughly 700,000 distinct CDR3 sequences, 25% to 30% occurring once. Source material: blood. The receptors were gathered from a girl between 10 and 17 years old with multiple sclerosis.

The CDR3 protein is CSARDQLAGVSYEQYF. The CDR3 DNA is TGCAGTGCTAGAGATCAACTAGCGGGAGTCTCCTACGAGCAGTACTTC. The V and J genes are TRBV20-1 and TRBJ2-7; TRBD2 matches at 11 bases. Germline loops: CDR1 DFQATT, CDR2 SNEGSKA (reference sequence). This CDR3 spans 16 amino acids. V trimming: 0 bases; J trimming: 0 bases; junction bases outside the gene matches: 4.

The CDR3 loop reads CASSYDKEDRTPLGYGYTF. The DNA of the CDR3 is TGTGCCAGCAGTTACGATAAAGAAGACCGGACACCCCTAGGGTATGGCTACACCTTC. This sequence joins TRBV6-2 or TRBV6-3 and TRBJ1-2; tentatively, D is TRBD1 (5 bases). CDR3 length equals 19 residues. CDR1 and CDR2 from the germline V gene are MNHEY and SVGEGT. V lost 2 bases and J 5 bases, leaving 27 bases between the germline ends.

The chain is built from TRBV20-1 and TRBJ2-3; tentatively, D is TRBD2 (5 bases). Trimming removed 6 bases from V and 11 bases from J, with 18 bases in between. CDR3 length: 12 residues. Germline lookup yields CDR1 DFQATT and CDR2 SNEGSKA (reference sequence). DNA for the CDR3: TGCAGTGCCTCACTGACACCGGAGGTGCAGTATTTT. It encodes CSASLTPEVQYF.

The chain couples TRBV2 to TRBJ2-1, with 10 bases aligning to TRBD1. Per germline, CDR1 SNHLY and CDR2 FYNNEI. This CDR3 has 15 residues. The V segment lost 6 bases and the J segment 5 bases; nucleotides outside the gene matches: 7. The CDR3 loop reads CASSDGTGVHNEQFF. As DNA, the CDR3 is TGTGCCAGCAGCGACGGGACAGGGGTCCACAATGAGCAGTTCTTC. The variable domain in full, with the rest retrieved from reference TRBV2 and TRBJ2-1, is EPEVTQTPSHQVTQMGQEVILRCVPISNHLYFYWYRQILGQKVEFLVSFYNNEISEKSEIFDDQFSVERPDGSNFTLKIRSTKLEDSAMYFCASSDGTGVHNEQFFGPGTRLTVL.

This clonotype turned up a few times. V gene TRBV15 combines with J gene TRBJ1-2; TRBD1 agrees at 9 bases. This CDR3 is 15 amino acids long. Germline CDR1 and CDR2: LNHNV and YYDKDF (reference sequence). Trimming cost V 2 bases and J 3 bases; bases outside gene matches: 4. Written as DNA, the CDR3 is TGTGCCACCAGCAGATCCCGGACAGGGGACTATGGCTACACCTTC. Residues: CATSRSRTGDYGYTF.

J is TRBJ2-3 and V is TRBV4-3; 7 bases map to TRBD1. The CDR3 has 16 residues. V trimming: 3 bases; J trimming: 4 bases; junction bases outside the gene matches: 10. In germline, CDR1 is LGHNA, CDR2 YSLEER. The CDR3 DNA reads TGCGCCAGCAGCCAGAGCTCGGGACAGCGCTCAGATACGCAGTATTTT. It specifies CASSQSSGQRSDTQYF.

This chain uses TRBV28 with TRBJ2-3; TRBD1 or TRBD2 may be the D gene (6 bases each). V was cut by 4 bases and J by 5 bases, with 16 bases left in between. CDR1 MDHEN and CDR2 SYDVKM come from the germline V gene. This CDR3 spans 15 amino acids. In nucleotides, the CDR3 is TGTGCCAGCAGTTCCACGGGGGCCCTCAGAGATACGCAGTATTTT. Protein sequence: CASSSTGALRDTQYF.

The V and J genes are TRBV6-2 or TRBV6-3 and TRBJ2-1, with TRBD1 as a possible D gene (6 bases). The germline V and J ends were trimmed by 2 bases and 4 bases, with 12 bases remaining between them. Germline V CDR1 and CDR2: MNHEY, SVGEGT. The CDR3 length is 15 residues. CDR3 nucleotides: TGTGCCAGCAGTTACCAGGGGCCAGGATACAATGAGCAGTTCTTC. Its protein product is CASSYQGPGYNEQFF.

V and J are TRBV12-3 or TRBV12-4 and TRBJ2-4; TRBD2 might be the D (5 bases). The length of the CDR3 is 16 residues. Trimming removed 7 bases at V and 3 bases at J, with 19 bases between. The CDR3 spells CASTPEIARVKNIQYF. The CDR3 bases are TGTGCCAGCACTCCGGAGATAGCGAGGGTCAAAAACATTCAGTACTTC.

V is TRBV12-3 or TRBV12-4 and J is TRBJ1-1; D is perhaps TRBD1 (6 bases). The CDR3 length is 14 residues. Trimming stripped 5 bases from V and 4 bases from J, with 14 bases between. The CDR3 bases are TGTGCCAGCAGTCCTACAGGGATGACCACTGAAGCTTTCTTT. Its protein is CASSPTGMTTEAFF.

This clonotype was counted a few times. This chain connects TRBV7-2 to TRBJ1-2; D gene unclear. V was trimmed by 2 bases and J by 8 bases, leaving 15 bases between them. The CDR3 loop spans 14 amino acids. Germline V gene data show CDR1 as SGHTA and CDR2 as FQGNSA. The CDR3 nucleotides are TGTGCCAGCAGCTTAACGGCGGGCCCGGGAGGCTACACCTTC. Protein: CASSLTAGPGGYTF. The entire variable domain, with the rest obtained from reference TRBV7-2 and TRBJ1-2, is as follows: GAGVSQSPSNKVTEKGKDVELRCDPISGHTALYWYRQSLGQGLEFLIYFQGNSAPDKSGLPSDRFSAERTGGSVSTLTIQRTQQEDSAVYLCASSLTAGPGGYTFGSGTRLTVV.

V and J are TRBV5-1 and TRBJ2-2; TRBD1 is a possible D gene (6 bases). V was pared by 3 bases and J by 1 base, with 10 bases between. This CDR3 region has 15 residues. Germline CDR1 is SGHRS and CDR2 is YFSETQ. CDR3 coding DNA: TGCGCCAGCAGCTCGCTGACAGGGAACACCGGGGAGCTGTTTTTT. Translated: CASSSLTGNTGELFF.

Details on this clonotype: Germline and junction disagree at one end, which may indicate a read error. This chain uses TRBV12-3 or TRBV12-4 with TRBJ2-1; 7 nucleotides match TRBD2. This CDR3 comprises 17 residues. In DNA, the CDR3 is TGTGCCAGCAGGTTAGCGGGTCCCCGGACAAGCTACAATGAGCAGTTCTTC. It yields the protein CASRLAGPRTSYNEQFF.

This clonotype has only a few counts. V is TRBV20-1 and J is TRBJ2-1; unclear D gene. CDR3 size: 12 residues. V dropped 6 bases and J dropped 4 bases, with 10 bases sitting between them. Germline CDR1 reads DFQATT; CDR2 reads SNEGSKA (reference sequence). The CDR3 DNA reads TGCAGTGCCATCCCAGGATACAATGAGCAGTTCTTC. Translated: CSAIPGYNEQFF.

CDR3 bases: TGCAGCGTTGGGCAGTTCACCCTCAGGAATACGCAGTATTTT. Translating gives CSVGQFTLRNTQYF. This rearrangement joins TRBV29-1 to TRBJ2-3; D uncertain. Germline CDR1 is SQVTM and CDR2 is ANQGSEA. Deletions cut 4 bases from V and 7 bases from J, with 18 bases between. CDR3 length: 14 amino acids.

V is TRBV27 and J is TRBJ1-6, with D possibly being TRBD1 (5 bases). V gave up 1 base and J gave up 14 bases, with 9 bases separating them. The CDR3 length is 12 residues. Germline V gene lookup returns CDR1 MNHEY and CDR2 SMNVEV (reference sequence). CDR3 DNA sequence: TGTGCCAGCAGTTTATTGGGGCGGACCCTCCACTTT. This translates into CASSLLGRTLHF.

This chain connects TRBV18 to TRBJ2-1; 7 bases align to TRBD1. The germline gives CDR1 KGHSH, CDR2 LQKENI. After removal of 8 bases from V and 5 bases from J, the junction contained 9 bases not matched to a gene. The CDR3 covers 14 residues. Written as DNA, the CDR3 is TGTGCCAGCCGACAGGGCGGCCCCCACAATGAGCAGTTCTTC. Protein sequence: CASRQGGPHNEQFF. The full variable domain, with the rest looked up from reference TRBV18 and TRBJ2-1, is NAGVMQNPRHLVRRRGQEARLRCSPMKGHSHVYWYRQLPEEGLKFMVYLQKENIIDESGMPKERFSAEFPKEGPSILRIQQVVRGDSAAYFCASRQGGPHNEQFFGPGTRLTVL.

This clonotype has more than one count but fewer than ten. The rearrangement joins TRBV5-1 to TRBJ1-6; no reliable D call. The germline V gene encodes CDR1 SGHRS and CDR2 YFSETQ. The CDR3 spans 15 residues. V dropped 4 bases and J dropped 5 bases, with 13 bases sitting between them. DNA of the CDR3: TGCGCCAGCAGCCGCGGCAGCCTGAATAATTCACCCCTCCACTTT. It specifies CASSRGSLNNSPLHF.

J is TRBJ1-3 and V is TRBV19, with a tentative D call TRBD1 (5 bases). This CDR3 is 18 amino acids long. V lost 5 bases and J lost 4, with 24 bases in between. The germline CDR1 and CDR2 sequences are LNHDA and SQIVND (reference sequence). This CDR3 reads CASSADGRRGSAGNTIYF. In DNA form, the CDR3 reads TGTGCCAGTAGTGCCGACGGACGGCGGGGGTCAGCGGGAAACACCATATATTTT.

This clonotype was counted between two and nine times. The rearrangement links TRBV29-1 to TRBJ2-3; TRBD2 matches 7 bases. CDR1 and CDR2 (germline): SQVTM, ANQGSEA. J lost 1 base, V lost 7 bases, and 8 bases had no gene match. The length of the CDR3 is 14 residues. The CDR3 loop reads CSARDYSGTDTQYF. The CDR3 DNA is TGCAGCGCCCGGGACTACTCGGGCACAGATACGCAGTATTTT.

With respect to this clonotype: A single base separates this from a much larger clone, so it may be a read error. The rearrangement joins TRBV4-1 to TRBJ2-3; D might be TRBD1 (6 bases). This CDR3 is 13 amino acids long. Germline V CDR1 and CDR2: MGHRA, YSYEKL. Trimming took off 0 bases at V and 11 bases at J, with 12 bases between the two ends. CDR3 nucleotide sequence: TGCGCCAGCAGCCAAGAAGGACAGTATATGCAGTATTTT. Its protein is CASSQEGQYMQYF.

This clonotype was detected a few times. The J gene is TRBJ2-1, the V gene TRBV5-1, with 8 bases lining up with TRBD2. The J segment lost 9 bases and the V segment lost 2 bases, leaving 7 bases of the junction unmatched. This CDR3 has 14 amino acids. The germline CDR1 and CDR2 sequences are SGHRS and YFSETQ. The CDR3 reads CASSLQRERGEQFF. The CDR3 coding sequence is TGCGCCAGCAGCTTACAGCGGGAGCGAGGTGAGCAGTTCTTC.

This chain joins TRBV20-1 and TRBJ2-7, with 8 positions matching TRBD2. Unmatched junction bases numbered 7, after V lost 6 bases and J lost 6 bases. This CDR3 has 12 amino acids. The germline V gene encodes CDR1 DFQATT and CDR2 SNEGSKA (reference sequence). Here the CDR3 DNA reads TGCAGTGCCAGAAAGCGGGAGAGCGAGCAGTACTTC. Residues: CSARKRESEQYF.

This clonotype was seen a few times. V is TRBV6-6 and J is TRBJ2-5; perhaps D is TRBD1 or TRBD2 (6 bases each). CDR3 length: 17 amino acids. V dropped 2 bases and J dropped 1 base, with 17 bases sitting between them. Germline values: CDR1 MNHNY, CDR2 SVGAGI (reference sequence). The CDR3: CASSYRGALGAQETQYF. As DNA, the CDR3 is TGTGCCAGCAGTTACAGGGGGGCTCTTGGGGCCCAAGAGACCCAGTACTTC.

The rearrangement uses TRBV6-5 and TRBJ2-7, with D perhaps being TRBD1 or TRBD2 (6 bases each). Trimming cost V 2 bases and J 2 bases, with 13 bases left between them. The CDR3 loop spans 15 amino acids. CDR1 is MNHEY, CDR2 SVGAGI, per germline. In DNA form, the CDR3 reads TGTGCCAGCAGTTACAGGGGGGTCGCAACCTACGAGCAGTACTTC. This translates into CASSYRGVATYEQYF.

The chain links TRBV5-6 to TRBJ2-5; D is tentatively TRBD1 or TRBD2 (5 bases each). The end of the DNA is better explained by TRBJ2-7, so the J call may be wrong. Germline V lookup: CDR1 SGHDT, CDR2 YYEEEE. The CDR3 is made up of 16 amino acids. The CDR3, as DNA: TGTGCCAGCAGCTTGGGGCTTGGGCAGGGAGACTACGAGCAGTACTTC. Amino acid sequence: CASSLGLGQGDYEQYF.